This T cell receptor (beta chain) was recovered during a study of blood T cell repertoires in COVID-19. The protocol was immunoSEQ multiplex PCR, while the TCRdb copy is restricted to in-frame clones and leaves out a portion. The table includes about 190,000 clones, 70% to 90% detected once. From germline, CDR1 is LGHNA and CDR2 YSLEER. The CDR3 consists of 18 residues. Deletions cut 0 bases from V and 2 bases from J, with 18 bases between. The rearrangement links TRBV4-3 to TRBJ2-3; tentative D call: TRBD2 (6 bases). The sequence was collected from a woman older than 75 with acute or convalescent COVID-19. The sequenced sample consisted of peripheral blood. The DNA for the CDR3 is TGCGCCAGCAGCCAAGATCCGAGGGCTAGCGAAAACACAGATACGCAGTATTTT. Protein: CASSQDPRASENTDTQYF.